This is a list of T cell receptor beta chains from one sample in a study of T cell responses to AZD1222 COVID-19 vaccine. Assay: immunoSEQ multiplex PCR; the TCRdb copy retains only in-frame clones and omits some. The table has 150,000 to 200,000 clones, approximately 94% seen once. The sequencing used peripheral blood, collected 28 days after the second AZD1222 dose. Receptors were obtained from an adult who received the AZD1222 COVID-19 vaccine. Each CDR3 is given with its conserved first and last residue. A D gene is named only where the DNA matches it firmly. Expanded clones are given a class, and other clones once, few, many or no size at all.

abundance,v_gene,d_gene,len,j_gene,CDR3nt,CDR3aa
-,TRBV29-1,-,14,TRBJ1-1,TGCAGCGTTGATTACAGGGCAGGGAAAGCTGAAGCTTTCTTT,CSVDYRAGKAEAFF
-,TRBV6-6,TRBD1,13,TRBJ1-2,TGTGCCAGCAATCCCGGGACAGCCTATGGCTACACCTTC,CASNPGTAYGYTF
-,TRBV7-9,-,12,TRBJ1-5,TGTGCCAGCAGCTTAGAGAATCAGCCCCAGCATTTT,CASSLENQPQHF
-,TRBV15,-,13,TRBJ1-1,TGTGCCACCAGCAGAGAAGAGAACACTGAAGCTTTCTTT,CATSREENTEAFF
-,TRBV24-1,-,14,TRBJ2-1,TGTGCCACCAGTGATCCCCCGACCTCATCCGGGCAGTTCTTC,CATSDPPTSSGQFF
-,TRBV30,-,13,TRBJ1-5,TGTGCCTGGAGTCAAAACGATCAACAGCCCCAGCATTTT,CAWSQNDQQPQHF
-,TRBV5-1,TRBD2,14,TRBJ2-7,TGCGCCAGCAGCTTAAGCGGGAGCTGGTACGAGCAGTACTTC,CASSLSGSWYEQYF
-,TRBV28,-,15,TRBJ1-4,TGTGCCAGCAGTTTTATCCCCAGTGGAAATGAAAAACTGTTTTTT,CASSFIPSGNEKLFF
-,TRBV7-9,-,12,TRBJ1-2,TGTGCCAGCAGCTTAGGACTCTATGGCTACACCTTC,CASSLGLYGYTF
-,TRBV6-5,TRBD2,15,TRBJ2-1,TGTGCCAGCAGCTCGGGACTAGCGGGTTACAATGAGCAGTTCTTC,CASSSGLAGYNEQFF
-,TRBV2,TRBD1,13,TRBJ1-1,TGTGCCAGCGGGACAGGGGGCTTCACTGAAGCTTTCTTT,CASGTGGFTEAFF
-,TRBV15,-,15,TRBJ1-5,TGTGCCACCAGCAGAGCCCGGCAGGCGGATCAGCCCCAGCATTTT,CATSRARQADQPQHF
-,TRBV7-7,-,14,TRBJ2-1,TGTGCCAGCAGCTTAGAGCATGGAAACAATGAGCAGTTCTTC,CASSLEHGNNEQFF
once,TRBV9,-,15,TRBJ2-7,TGTGCCAGCTCCCCTTGGGGGGCGCAGGGGCGCGAGCAGTACTTC,CASSPWGAQGREQYF
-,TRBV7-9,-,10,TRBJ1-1,TGTGCCAGTGGGGGCACTGAAGCTTTCTTT,CASGGTEAFF
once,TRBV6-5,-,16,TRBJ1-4,TGTGCCAGCAGTTACTCGAGGGGCTCTCCTCGAGAAAAACTGTTTTTT,CASSYSRGSPREKLFF
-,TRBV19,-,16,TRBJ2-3,TGTGCCAGTAGTCTAGACGGCGGACCGAGCACAGATACGCAGTATTTT,CASSLDGGPSTDTQYF
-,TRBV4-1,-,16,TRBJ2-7,TGCGCCAGCAGCCAAGTACGGGGGGACAAGCCCTACGAGCAGTACTTC,CASSQVRGDKPYEQYF
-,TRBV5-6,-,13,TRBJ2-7,TGTGCCAGCAGCCCCCCCCACTCCTACGAGCAGTACTTC,CASSPPHSYEQYF
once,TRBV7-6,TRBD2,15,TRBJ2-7,TGTGCCAGCAGCCCGACTAGCGGGAGAATGTACGAGCAGTACTTC,CASSPTSGRMYEQYF
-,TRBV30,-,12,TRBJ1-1,TGTGCCTGGAGTGTATCGGTCCGGGAATATTTCTTT,CAWSVSVREYFF
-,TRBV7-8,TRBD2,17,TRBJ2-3,TGTGCCAGCAGCTTAGGTGGTGTGCGGGAGTTGACAGATACGCAGTATTTT,CASSLGGVRELTDTQYF